Listed below are T cell receptor beta chains from one sample, sequenced in a study of cytomegalovirus exposure and HLA in healthy donors. The method was immunoSEQ multiplex PCR; TCRdb's version includes in-frame clones alone and lacks a portion of them. Among about 150,000 clones, roughly 79% were seen once, and the ten largest hold 7%. Sequencing was done on a sample of PBMCs. These receptors originate from a woman between 40 and 50 years old in good health and CMV-seropositive. CDR3s leave out the opening cysteine and the closing phenylalanine or tryptophan.

>TRBV6-1|TRBJ2-3
ASRVSGGDTQY
>TRBV7-9|TRBJ1-4
ASSLSTDYEKLF
>TRBV7-2|TRBJ1-1
ASSSPGALGTEAF
>TRBV9|TRBJ2-1
ASSRGTGRGTNNEQF
>TRBV7-9|TRBJ2-3
ASSPRLVAATDTQY
>TRBV28|TRBJ1-6
ASRANYNSPLH
>TRBV7-7|TRBJ2-5
ASSSSLAGGETQY
>TRBV28|TRBJ2-7
ASNPPGQGFGEQY
>TRBV28|TRBJ2-7
ASRNPGGYEQY
>TRBV2|TRBJ1-2
ASSVRTFGEGYT
>TRBV9|TRBJ2-5
ASSFETEGETQY
>TRBV6-5|TRBJ2-1
ASSARQAAYNEQF
>TRBV28|TRBJ1-4
ASSTGNEKLF
>TRBV9|TRBJ2-5
ASSVNSGGEKTQY
>TRBV19|TRBJ2-7
ASSMLGDRGGEQY
>TRBV30|TRBJ1-1
AWSGQGTNTEAF
>TRBV5-1|TRBJ1-6
ASNGQGSSPLH
>TRBV15|TRBJ1-6
ATSRGEGSPLH
>TRBV2|TRBJ2-7
ASKGRDYEQY
>TRBV5-4|TRBJ1-2
ASSSPGERPNYGYT
>TRBV7-2|TRBJ2-5
ASSLALGLGQETQY
>TRBV30|TRBJ1-5
AWNSGQGNQPQH
>TRBV6-1|TRBJ2-1
ASSAREDEF
>TRBV7-8|TRBJ1-5
ASSLGGSGGYQPQH
>TRBV5-1|TRBJ2-3
ASSWMDTTDTQY
>TRBV7-9|TRBJ2-1
ASSSAAGGPGNEQF
>TRBV6-5|TRBJ2-1
ASSYPSGSGYNEQF
>TRBV5-1|TRBJ2-6
ASSTLDRSGANVLT
>TRBV5-1|TRBJ2-7
ASSHVEPYEQY
>TRBV10-3|TRBJ2-7
AIRPTTGDLEQY
>TRBV11-2|TRBJ1-2
ASSFRQLYGYT
>TRBV7-2|TRBJ1-4
ASSLGGGNEKLF
>TRBV4-1|TRBJ1-4
ASSQGLTGEKLF
>TRBV4-3|TRBJ1-1
ASSQDEWVREIEAF
>TRBV29-1|TRBJ1-1
SVEYSTNTEAF
>TRBV2|TRBJ2-3
ASSALRGRVTDTQY
>TRBV19|TRBJ1-2
ASSLEDRGHGYT
>TRBV7-6|TRBJ2-7
ASSQSAAGVYYEQY
>TRBV7-9|TRBJ2-6
ASSSGTSGGFGANVLT
>TRBV2|TRBJ2-1
ASGTSGGARQF
>TRBV2|TRBJ1-1
ASSDPGQGRAMNTEAF
>TRBV27|TRBJ1-5
ASSNRQGWQPQH
>TRBV7-9|TRBJ2-1
ASSLGDRGPYNEQF
>TRBV2|TRBJ2-7
ASSEWAGTSGYEQY
>TRBV2|TRBJ2-1
ASSAGGTLSYNEQF
>TRBV5-1|TRBJ1-2
ASSMPGQTNYGYT
>TRBV28|TRBJ1-2
ASRRLGAYGYT
>TRBV5-1|TRBJ2-6
ASSLGTGFLSGANGLT
>TRBV28|TRBJ2-1
ASSPRTGEDEQF
>TRBV11-2|TRBJ2-5
ASSRDIQETQY
>TRBV7-3|TRBJ2-1
ASSSDSRNEQF
>TRBV19|TRBJ1-2
ASSMEAQSHYGYT
>TRBV19|TRBJ1-6
ASTQQPAGVSSPLH
>TRBV7-3|TRBJ2-2
ASSLRPPRAGANANTGELF
>TRBV7-2|TRBJ1-5
ASSLVRDQPQH